Shown below are 27 T cell receptor beta chains from a single sample sequenced in a study of T cell responses to AZD1222 COVID-19 vaccine. TCRdb's table, derived via immunoSEQ multiplex PCR, lists solely in-frame clones and lacks some. This table holds more than 140,000 clones, about 92% found once. The sample consisted of peripheral blood, taken on day 0 of MenACWY control vaccination. These receptors were taken from an adult in good health.

A single count supports this clone. The rearrangement uses TRBV10-3 and TRBJ1-2; 9 bases align to TRBD1. Germline V lookup: CDR1 ENHRY, CDR2 SYGVKD. This CDR3 is 14 amino acids long. V trimming: 8 bases; J trimming: 5 bases; junction bases outside the gene matches: 9. The CDR3 coding sequence is TGTGCCATCGGGCGGGACAGGGAATGGTATGGCTACACCTTC. Its protein is CAIGRDREWYGYTF.

The CDR3 region is CASSVELAGGPTYNEQFF. CDR3 DNA sequence: TGTGCCAGCAGTGTAGAACTAGCGGGAGGCCCAACCTACAATGAGCAGTTCTTC. The V gene is TRBV6-2 or TRBV6-3, the J gene TRBJ2-1, with TRBD2 identical over 12 bases. Germline CDR1 reads MNHEY; CDR2 reads SVGEGT. The trim removed 5 bases at V and 2 bases at J, leaving 10 bases unmatched. This CDR3 has 18 residues.

The genes are TRBV10-1 and TRBJ2-2, with 9 positions matching TRBD1. Germline V gives CDR1 WNHNN, CDR2 SYGVQD (reference sequence). V was pared by 8 bases and J by 4 bases, with 5 bases of the junction left unmatched. The length of the CDR3 is 14 residues. The CDR3 spells CASGVTGGTGELFF. The CDR3 nucleotides read TGCGCCAGCGGGGTGACAGGGGGCACCGGGGAGCTGTTTTTT.

J is TRBJ1-6 and V is TRBV25-1; TRBD1 might be the D (6 bases). Germline CDR1 is MGHDK and CDR2 is SYGVNS. CDR3 size: 15 residues. V lost 5 bases to trimming and J lost 8 bases, with 16 bases between them. The CDR3 protein is CASSPGGQYHSPLHF. In nucleotides, the CDR3 is TGTGCCAGCAGTCCGGGGGGGCAGTACCATTCACCCCTCCACTTT.

This chain uses TRBV9 with TRBJ1-2; possibly TRBD1 for D (6 bases). The CDR3 loop spans 12 amino acids. Trimming cost V 4 bases and J 8 bases, with 12 bases left between them. CDR1 SGDLS and CDR2 YYNGEE come from the germline V gene. In DNA, the CDR3 is TGTGCCAGCAGCCCAAACAGGGAGGGCTACACCTTC. Amino acid sequence: CASSPNREGYTF.

V gene TRBV6-1 combines with J gene TRBJ2-4; D uncertain. V shed 2 bases and J shed 0 bases, with 2 bases lying between them. CDR1 MNHNS and CDR2 SASEGT come from the germline V gene. The CDR3 is 13 amino acids. Written as DNA, the CDR3 is TGTGCCAGCAGTGAACTAGCCAAAAACATTCAGTACTTC. Its translation: CASSELAKNIQYF.

The rearrangement uses TRBV3-1 (or the pseudogene TRBV3-2) and TRBJ1-4; weak D call: TRBD1 (5 bases). Between the trimmed V and J ends, which lost 3 bases and 6 bases, there was a span of 14 bases. This CDR3 has 15 residues. The germline V gene has CDR1 LGHDT and CDR2 YNNKEL (reference sequence). This CDR3 reads CASSHQALGDEKLFF. The CDR3 DNA sequence: TGTGCCAGCAGCCATCAGGCCCTGGGGGATGAAAAACTGTTTTTT.

This clone was seen only once. The gene calls are TRBV7-9 and TRBJ1-2; D perhaps matches TRBD1 (5 bases). Germline V gene sequence: CDR1 SEHNR, CDR2 FQNEAQ (reference sequence). V lost 7 bases and J 4 bases, leaving 10 bases between the germline ends. The CDR3 consists of 12 residues. The CDR3 DNA sequence: TGTGCCAGCAAGGACGGGACCTATGGCTACACCTTC. Protein sequence: CASKDGTYGYTF.

The V gene is TRBV12-5, the J gene TRBJ1-1; 7 nucleotides match TRBD1. This CDR3 has 15 amino acids. V dropped 1 base and J dropped 1; count of bases not matched to a gene: 3. Germline V gene data show CDR1 as LGHNT and CDR2 as FRNRAP. CDR3 DNA sequence: TGTGCTAGTGGTTTGGGCAGGGGGGAGAACACTGAAGCTTTCTTT. Translated: CASGLGRGENTEAFF.

This clone was seen a handful of times. V gene TRBV3-1 (or the pseudogene TRBV3-2) combines with J gene TRBJ2-5, with 10 nucleotides matching TRBD2. Per germline, CDR1 LGHDT and CDR2 YNNKEL (reference sequence). CDR3 length: 14 residues. The V segment lost 4 bases and the J segment 1 base; nucleotides outside the gene matches: 0. The CDR3 protein is CASSLAGGQETQYF. For the CDR3, the DNA is TGTGCCAGCAGCCTAGCGGGGGGCCAAGAGACCCAGTACTTC.

This clone was observed a handful of times. This rearrangement joins TRBV12-3 or TRBV12-4 to TRBJ2-1; tentative D call: TRBD2 (6 bases). V lost 4 bases and J 14 bases, leaving 18 bases between the germline ends. CDR3 size: 13 residues. Here the CDR3 reads CASSSGLLMPKFF. DNA for the CDR3: TGTGCCAGCAGTTCGGGACTCCTAATGCCCAAGTTCTTC.

The chain employs TRBV12-3 or TRBV12-4 and TRBJ1-3; D is undetermined. Trimming stripped 3 bases from V and 2 bases from J, with 2 bases between. The CDR3 has 12 residues. DNA of the CDR3: TGTGCCAGCAGTTTCGCTGGAAACACCATATATTTT. It translates to CASSFAGNTIYF.

The J gene is TRBJ2-7, the V gene TRBV18; D is possibly TRBD1 (5 bases). Trimming left V 2 bases short and J 3 bases short, with 8 bases between. This CDR3 spans 13 amino acids. The V gene's germline CDR1 is KGHSH and CDR2 LQKENI. This chain's CDR3 is CASSPSDSYEQYF. CDR3 bases: TGTGCCAGCTCACCATCCGACAGCTACGAGCAGTACTTC.

CDR3 loop: CSASQGRDEQYF. Written as DNA, the CDR3 is TGCAGTGCTAGTCAAGGCAGGGACGAGCAGTACTTC. V usage is TRBV20-1 and J usage is TRBJ2-7; tentatively, D is TRBD1 (5 bases). The CDR3 is made up of 12 amino acids. CDR1 DFQATT and CDR2 SNEGSKA come from the germline V gene (reference sequence). V gave up 3 bases and J gave up 5 bases, with 11 bases separating them.

The chain couples TRBV15 to TRBJ2-5, with D uncertain. The germline V gene encodes CDR1 LNHNV and CDR2 YYDKDF (reference sequence). V lost 7 bases, J lost 5 bases, and 14 bases lay in between. The CDR3 is made up of 13 amino acids. The CDR3 bases are TGTGCCACCACCAGCTTAGAAGGGGAGACCCAGTACTTC. Translated, it gives CATTSLEGETQYF.

The chain employs TRBV7-3 and TRBJ2-2; 11 positions agree with TRBD2. CDR3 length: 16 amino acids. The V and J ends lost 4 bases and 7 bases, in that order; junction bases with no gene match: 8. Germline CDR1 reads SGHTA; CDR2 reads FQGTGA. This CDR3 is CASSYQTSGKNGELFF. In DNA form, the CDR3 reads TGTGCCAGCAGCTACCAGACTAGCGGGAAAAACGGGGAGCTGTTTTTT. The complete variable domain, with remaining parts taken from reference TRBV7-3 and TRBJ2-2, reads GAGVSQTPSNKVTEKGKYVELRCDPISGHTALYWYRQSLGQGPEFLIYFQGTGAADDSGLPNDRFFAVRPEGSVSTLKIQRTERGDSAVYLCASSYQTSGKNGELFFGEGSRLTVL.

CDR3 region: CASRTAASGNTIYF. CDR3 DNA: TGTGCCAGCAGGACAGCTGCCTCTGGAAACACCATATATTTT. The chain uses TRBV6-6 and TRBJ1-3, with a tentative D call TRBD1 (5 bases). V lost 6 bases and J lost 0, with 9 bases in between. This CDR3 region has 14 residues. CDR1 and CDR2 (germline): MNHNY, SVGAGI (reference sequence).

The V call is TRBV7-9, the J call TRBJ2-2, with D hard to call. V was clipped by 4 bases and J by 8 bases, with 11 bases between them. Germline V gives CDR1 SEHNR, CDR2 FQNEAQ (reference sequence). CDR3 length: 13 residues. DNA of the CDR3: TGTGCCAGCAGCTCCACCACCGGGGGGGAGCTGTTTTTT. Translated, it gives CASSSTTGGELFF.

J is TRBJ1-1 and V is TRBV12-5; TRBD1 is a possible D gene (6 bases). V was trimmed by 4 bases and J by 12 bases, leaving 15 bases between them. The CDR3 has 12 amino acids. Germline V gives CDR1 LGHNT, CDR2 FRNRAP. CDR3 in DNA: TGTGCTAGTGGTTCATCAGGGGTGGTGACTTTCTTT. Encoded protein: CASGSSGVVTFF. The variable domain in full, completed from reference TRBV12-5 and TRBJ1-1, reads DARVTQTPRHKVTEMGQEVTMRCQPILGHNTVFWYRQTMMQGLELLAYFRNRAPLDDSGMPKDRFSAEMPDATLATLKIQPSEPRDSAVYFCASGSSGVVTFFGQGTRLTVV.

This rearrangement joins TRBV7-3 to TRBJ1-6; D gene ambiguous. The CDR3 covers 13 residues. Germline CDR1 reads SGHTA; CDR2 reads FQGTGA. V was pared by 2 bases and J by 9 bases, with 8 bases between. The CDR3 region is CASSLGSSSPLHF. The CDR3 DNA is TGTGCCAGCAGCTTAGGTAGTAGTTCACCCCTCCACTTT. Together with reference TRBV7-3 and TRBJ1-6, the CDR3 gives the full variable domain: GAGVSQTPSNKVTEKGKYVELRCDPISGHTALYWYRQSLGQGPEFLIYFQGTGAADDSGLPNDRFFAVRPEGSVSTLKIQRTERGDSAVYLCASSLGSSSPLHFGNGTRLTVT.

The chain employs TRBV5-1 and TRBJ1-1; the D gene is possibly TRBD1 (6 bases). Trimming pared 4 bases from V and 6 bases from J, leaving 19 bases between. The CDR3 runs to 15 residues. Germline V lookup: CDR1 SGHRS, CDR2 YFSETQ. The chain's CDR3 is CASSQILAGAAEAFF. The DNA for the CDR3 is TGCGCCAGCAGCCAGATTTTGGCAGGGGCGGCTGAAGCTTTCTTT.

V is TRBV4-3 and J is TRBJ1-2; 8 bases fit TRBD1. The CDR3 has 13 amino acids. V was clipped by 1 base and J by 8 bases; unmatched bases: 3. Germline-derived CDR1 and CDR2 are LGHNA and YSLEER. The chain's CDR3 is CASSQGTGTGYTF. The CDR3 DNA follows: TGCGCCAGCAGCCAAGGGACAGGGACCGGCTACACCTTC.

The chain recombines TRBV20-1 with TRBJ2-5; tentative D call: TRBD1 (6 bases). Germline lookup yields CDR1 DFQATT and CDR2 SNEGSKA (reference sequence). The V end was cut by 6 bases, the J end by 4 bases, with 9 bases between. This CDR3 contains 11 residues. CDR3 protein: CSANRVETQYF. CDR3 DNA sequence: TGCAGTGCCAACAGGGTAGAGACCCAGTACTTC.

The rearrangement links TRBV6-5 to TRBJ1-5; no definite D call. Germline loops: CDR1 MNHEY, CDR2 SVGAGI. V gave up 5 bases and J gave up 5 bases, with 16 bases separating them. CDR3 length equals 15 residues. CDR3 residues: CASSPSGPHYQPQHF. The CDR3 DNA reads as TGTGCCAGCAGTCCCTCCGGGCCCCACTATCAGCCCCAGCATTTT.

The chain has TRBV7-2 and TRBJ2-7, with TRBD2 matching over 10 bases. The CDR3 sequence is 16 residues long. Germline lookup yields CDR1 SGHTA and CDR2 FQGNSA. Trimming at V came to 6 bases and at J to 0 bases, leaving 8 bases not matched to a gene. CDR3 in amino acids: CASSTRLAGASYEQYF. CDR3 nucleotides: TGTGCCAGCAGTACCCGGCTAGCGGGGGCCTCCTACGAGCAGTACTTC. The full variable domain, rest sourced from reference TRBV7-2 and TRBJ2-7, is GAGVSQSPSNKVTEKGKDVELRCDPISGHTALYWYRQSLGQGLEFLIYFQGNSAPDKSGLPSDRFSAERTGGSVSTLTIQRTQQEDSAVYLCASSTRLAGASYEQYFGPGTRLTVT.

The V call is TRBV25-1, the J call TRBJ2-7, with D perhaps TRBD1 or TRBD2 (5 bases each). There are 14 residues in the CDR3. Germline assignment: CDR1 MGHDK and CDR2 SYGVNS. Trimming cost V 3 bases and J 3 bases, with 12 bases left between them. The CDR3 here is CASSEPGTVYEQYF. For the CDR3, the DNA is TGTGCCAGCAGTGAGCCCGGGACGGTCTACGAGCAGTACTTC.

In nucleotides, the CDR3 is TGTGCCAGCAGCTTCCTTCGGACTAGCGGGGGCCCACTAATCTCCTACAATGAGCAGTTCTTC. Its translation: CASSFLRTSGGPLISYNEQFF. The rearrangement uses TRBV12-1 and TRBJ2-1; the table's TRBD2 call for D was not verified on the DNA. TRBV12-1 is described as a pseudogene. The CDR3 has 21 amino acids.